Each of the 2 T cell receptor beta chains below was sequenced from the same sample in a study of vaccination and CD4 T cells after COVID-19. Treatment noted: roughly 11-day PBMC culture with coronavirus spike peptide pools or control peptides (ViraFEST assay). The Oncomine TCR Beta short-read assay was applied to DNA of cultured CD4+ T cells. TCRdb redid the calling of the PCR reads with MiXCR, one entry per CDR3 protein. Of roughly 28,000 distinct CDR3 sequences listed, 50% are singletons. Their cognate antigens are unknown. The starting material was CD4+ T cells from blood, cultured in vitro, obtained before SARS-CoV-2 vaccination. The source is a human donor who received a COVID-19 vaccine.

Only a few counts were recorded for this clonotype. The genes are TRBV6-5 and TRBJ2-2; 11 bases match TRBD1. The germline V gene has CDR1 MNHEY and CDR2 SVGAGI. V gave up 3 bases and J gave up 5 bases; unmatched junction bases: 2. CDR3 length equals 15 residues. Here the CDR3 DNA reads TGTGCCAGCAGTTATGGACAGGGGGCAACCGGGGAGCTGTTTTTT. Translation: CASSYGQGATGELFF.

This rearrangement joins TRBV5-6 to TRBJ1-2; D perhaps matches TRBD1 (5 bases). The CDR3 is 13 residues long. Germline lookup yields CDR1 SGHDT and CDR2 YYEEEE. Trimming stripped 0 bases from V and 8 bases from J, with 11 bases between. The CDR3 loop is CASSLALGGGYTF. Here the CDR3 DNA reads TGTGCCAGCAGCTTGGCCTTGGGGGGGGGCTACACCTTC.